Listed here are 27 T cell receptor beta chains from one sample, sequenced in a study of shared clonotypes between healthy human individuals. The method was immunoSEQ multiplex PCR; TCRdb's version includes in-frame clones alone and lacks a portion of them. This repertoire shows roughly 2.2 million clones, around 92% found once; its top ten account for 0.37%. The sample taken for sequencing was naive CD4+ T cells from PBMCs. Sample subset: CD45RA+ positively selected. Receptors were obtained from a man younger than 35 in good health. Some clones in this sample may be carry-over from other donors' samples.

The chain uses TRBV5-4 and TRBJ1-2; D gene uncertain. Per germline, CDR1 SGHNT and CDR2 YYREEE (reference sequence). Trimming took off 0 bases at V and 5 bases at J, with 11 bases between the two ends. The CDR3 extends over 14 amino acids. The CDR3 here is CASSLAWEGYGYTF. CDR3 nucleotides: TGTGCCAGCAGCTTGGCCTGGGAGGGTTATGGCTACACCTTC.

The chain employs TRBV7-9 and TRBJ2-3; 7 positions match TRBD1. The ends lost 2 bases at V and 5 bases at J; junction bases unmatched: 4. The V gene's germline CDR1 is SEHNR and CDR2 FQNEAQ (reference sequence). The CDR3 runs 14 residues. CDR3 sequence reads: CASSLSQGVDTQYF. In nucleotides, the CDR3 is TGTGCCAGCAGCTTATCCCAGGGGGTAGATACGCAGTATTTT.

The chain uses TRBV5-1 and TRBJ2-2; maybe TRBD2 (6 bases). V was pared by 4 bases and J by 2 bases, with 15 bases between. Germline CDR1 reads SGHRS; CDR2 reads YFSETQ. The CDR3 contains 16 residues. CDR3 loop: CASSPHSGLNTGELFF. CDR3 nucleotide sequence: TGCGCCAGCAGCCCGCACAGCGGGCTTAACACCGGGGAGCTGTTTTTT.

This clone was seen more than once but under ten times. The V call is TRBV29-1, the J call TRBJ1-1, with D uncertain. CDR1 and CDR2 (germline): SQVTM, ANQGSEA. Trimming pared 7 bases from V and 0 bases from J, leaving 9 bases between. This CDR3 comprises 12 residues. CDR3 protein: CSGFKMNTEAFF. The CDR3 nucleotides read TGCAGCGGATTTAAGATGAACACTGAAGCTTTCTTT.

The rearrangement joins TRBV10-1 to TRBJ1-6; no clear D. Trimming took off 5 bases at V and 6 bases at J, with 17 bases between the two ends. This CDR3 has 16 residues. Germline-derived CDR1 and CDR2 are WNHNN and SYGVQD (reference sequence). The CDR3, as DNA: TGCGCCAGCAGTCCATCTCGGACCTCCGTTAATTCACCCCTCCACTTT. As protein: CASSPSRTSVNSPLHF.

In regard to this clone: Other DNA sequences of this sample code for an identical CDR3. This chain uses TRBV6-6 with TRBJ2-7; a possible D gene is TRBD1 (5 bases). The CDR3 totals 14 residues. CDR1 is MNHNY, CDR2 SVGAGI, per germline (reference sequence). V shed 7 bases and J shed 4 bases, with 17 bases lying between them. CDR3 bases: TGTGCCAGCACCCCCGGGCAGGGCTCTTACGAGCAGTACTTC. Amino acid sequence: CASTPGQGSYEQYF.

On this clone: Other DNA sequences in this sample translate to the same CDR3. The V and J genes are TRBV28 and TRBJ2-5; unclear D gene. Germline V CDR1 and CDR2: MDHEN, SYDVKM. CDR3 length: 11 residues. Trimming removed 4 bases from V and 5 bases from J, with 5 bases in between. The CDR3 loop is CASSSRETQYF. CDR3 coding DNA: TGTGCCAGCAGTTCTCGCGAGACCCAGTACTTC. Combining the CDR3 with reference TRBV28 and TRBJ2-5 gives the whole variable domain DVKVTQSSRYLVKRTGEKVFLECVQDMDHENMFWYRQDPGLGLRLIYFSYDVKMKEKGDIPEGYSVSREKKERFSLILESASTNQTSMYLCASSSRETQYFGPGTRLLVL.

This clone was found once. V gene TRBV7-2 combines with J gene TRBJ2-7; the D is unclear. This CDR3 is 17 amino acids long. Germline lookup yields CDR1 SGHTA and CDR2 FQGNSA. V lost 4 bases and J lost 0, with 19 bases in between. CDR3 amino acids: CASSSQHQPRSSYEQYF. CDR3 DNA: TGTGCCAGCAGCTCCCAGCATCAGCCAAGAAGCTCCTACGAGCAGTACTTC.

In the case of this clone: The sample contains more than one DNA sequence encoding this CDR3. V is TRBV5-1 and J is TRBJ2-5; D might be TRBD1 (5 bases). This CDR3 comprises 14 residues. Trimming stripped 0 bases from V and 4 bases from J, with 10 bases between. Germline assignment: CDR1 SGHRS and CDR2 YFSETQ. The CDR3 region is CASSLDPRAETQYF. DNA for the CDR3: TGCGCCAGCAGCTTGGACCCCAGGGCAGAGACCCAGTACTTC.

The rearrangement joins TRBV7-8 to TRBJ2-2; 10 bases are a match to TRBD1. Germline V lookup: CDR1 SGHVS, CDR2 FQNEAQ. The trim removed 2 bases at V and 5 bases at J, leaving 5 bases unmatched. CDR3 length: 16 residues. The DNA for the CDR3 is TGTGCCAGCAGCTTACCGGACAGGGGGACGACCGGGGAGCTGTTTTTT. This codes for CASSLPDRGTTGELFF. Variable domain in full (rest from reference TRBV7-8 and TRBJ2-2): GAGVSQSPRYKVAKRGQDVALRCDPISGHVSLFWYQQALGQGPEFLTYFQNEAQLDKSGLPSDRFFAERPEGSVSTLKIQRTQQEDSAVYLCASSLPDRGTTGELFFGEGSRLTVL.

The V call is TRBV28, the J call TRBJ2-5; D remains unclear. The CDR3 loop spans 14 amino acids. V dropped 2 bases and J dropped 5 bases, with 12 bases sitting between them. The germline CDR1 and CDR2 sequences are MDHEN and SYDVKM. In DNA form, the CDR3 reads TGTGCCAGCAGTTTACGTGGGGTTTCTGAGACCCAGTACTTC. Translating gives CASSLRGVSETQYF.

This rearrangement joins TRBV5-8 to TRBJ2-1; D is perhaps TRBD2 (6 bases). This CDR3 has 16 residues. Germline V gives CDR1 SGHTS, CDR2 YDEGEE. Trimming took off 4 bases at V and 2 bases at J, with 16 bases between the two ends. The CDR3 nucleotides read TGTGCCAGCAGCCGGGGTTTGGGGGGACCCTACAATGAGCAGTTCTTC. Its protein is CASSRGLGGPYNEQFF.

The J gene is TRBJ1-2, the V gene TRBV7-9; 10 bases agree with TRBD1. V lost 5 bases, J lost 8 bases, and 11 bases stayed unmatched. The CDR3 is 15 residues long. Germline CDR1 reads SEHNR; CDR2 reads FQNEAQ (reference sequence). CDR3 region: CASSDPGQGTLGYTF. As DNA, the CDR3 is TGTGCCAGCAGCGACCCGGGACAGGGGACTTTGGGCTACACCTTC.

The chain couples TRBV4-1 to TRBJ2-3, with 15 bases lining up with TRBD2. The CDR3 spans 20 residues. Germline CDR1 and CDR2: MGHRA and YSYEKL. V shed 1 base, J shed 0 bases, and the junction held 8 bases outside the gene matches. The CDR3 protein is CASSQVGLAGGITSTDTQYF. In DNA, the CDR3 is TGCGCCAGCAGCCAAGTTGGACTAGCGGGAGGGATTACTAGCACAGATACGCAGTATTTT.

The chain employs TRBV28 and TRBJ1-2; 12 bases line up with TRBD1. The CDR3 is made up of 16 amino acids. Trimming took 6 bases from V and 7 from J; bases not matched to a gene: 12. The germline V gene encodes CDR1 MDHEN and CDR2 SYDVKM. The CDR3 nucleotides read TGTGCCAGCAGCCACTTAAGGGACAGGGGGCGGGGTGGCTACACCTTC. Translated: CASSHLRDRGRGGYTF.

The chain joins TRBV7-8 to TRBJ1-1; D possibly corresponds to TRBD1 (5 bases). V was clipped by 2 bases and J by 0 bases, with 10 bases between them. The CDR3 contains 15 residues. From germline, CDR1 is SGHVS and CDR2 FQNEAQ. CDR3 in DNA: TGTGCCAGCAGCTTACCCACAGGCGTGAACACTGAAGCTTTCTTT. It codes for CASSLPTGVNTEAFF.

V is TRBV6-5 and J is TRBJ2-1; 9 positions match TRBD1. Germline values: CDR1 MNHEY, CDR2 SVGAGI. V was pared by 9 bases and J by 7 bases, with 10 bases of the junction left unmatched. The CDR3 runs 14 residues. The CDR3 loop is CASTFEDRGNEQFF. The CDR3, as DNA: TGTGCCAGTACTTTCGAGGACAGGGGTAATGAGCAGTTCTTC.

The genes are TRBV7-9 and TRBJ1-2, with TRBD1 identical over 7 bases. Germline CDR1 and CDR2: SEHNR and FQNEAQ (reference sequence). Losses at the gene ends were 3 bases for V and 1 base for J; bases not matched to a gene: 2. The CDR3 is 14 amino acids. This CDR3 reads CASSFWDSNYGYTF. The DNA for the CDR3 is TGTGCCAGCAGCTTCTGGGACAGTAACTATGGCTACACCTTC. The variable domain in full, completed from reference TRBV7-9 and TRBJ1-2, reads DTGVSQNPRHKITKRGQNVTFRCDPISEHNRLYWYRQTLGQGPEFLTYFQNEAQLEKSRLLSDRFSAERPKGSFSTLEIQRTEQGDSAMYLCASSFWDSNYGYTFGSGTRLTVV.

The chain links TRBV10-3 to TRBJ2-6; tentatively, D is TRBD2 (5 bases). Germline values: CDR1 ENHRY, CDR2 SYGVKD. The CDR3 is 14 amino acids. The V and J ends lost 7 bases and 4 bases respectively, with 11 bases between them. The CDR3 nucleotides read TGTGCCATCACACGAGGGTCCGGGGCCAACGTCCTGACTTTC. Protein sequence: CAITRGSGANVLTF.

In regard to this clone: The junction differs from germline at one of its ends, possibly a read error. The chain is built from TRBV2 and TRBJ2-3; unclear D gene. The CDR3 consists of 10 residues. Germline lookup yields CDR1 SNHLY and CDR2 FYNNEI. CDR3 sequence (DNA): TGTGCCAGCAGTGAATTGATTCCTCTCTTT. Its protein product is CASSELIPLF.

The J gene is TRBJ2-7, the V gene TRBV7-7; D is ambiguous. The CDR3 is 15 residues long. The germline V gene has CDR1 SSHAT and CDR2 FNYEAQ (reference sequence). Between the trimmed V and J ends, which lost 5 bases and 0 bases, there was a span of 14 bases. The DNA of the CDR3 is TGTGCCAGCAGCGTCAATGCGGAGAGCTCCTACGAGCAGTACTTC. Amino acids: CASSVNAESSYEQYF.

The chain employs TRBV7-2 and TRBJ2-3; D may be TRBD2 (5 bases). CDR3 size: 14 residues. The germline V and J ends were trimmed by 2 bases and 3 bases, with 9 bases remaining between them. Germline values: CDR1 SGHTA, CDR2 FQGNSA. The CDR3 protein is CASSLIGRTDTQYF. The CDR3 bases are TGTGCCAGCAGCTTAATTGGGAGAACAGATACGCAGTATTTT. The complete variable domain, with remaining parts taken from reference TRBV7-2 and TRBJ2-3, reads GAGVSQSPSNKVTEKGKDVELRCDPISGHTALYWYRQSLGQGLEFLIYFQGNSAPDKSGLPSDRFSAERTGGSVSTLTIQRTQQEDSAVYLCASSLIGRTDTQYFGPGTRLTVL.

V gene TRBV14 combines with J gene TRBJ2-5; tentative D call: TRBD2 (6 bases). CDR1 and CDR2 from the germline V gene are SGHDN and FVKESK. The CDR3 is 14 residues long. The V gene lost 0 bases and the J gene lost 5 bases, with 10 bases spanning the gap. This chain's CDR3 is CASSQDTSRETQYF. In DNA, the CDR3 is TGTGCCAGCAGCCAAGATACTAGCAGGGAGACCCAGTACTTC.

The sample holds a few counts of this clone. V usage is TRBV4-1 and J usage is TRBJ1-1; 7 bases map to TRBD1. Germline V gene sequence: CDR1 MGHRA, CDR2 YSYEKL. The CDR3 totals 14 residues. V lost 0 bases and J lost 4; bases outside the gene matches: 2. DNA for the CDR3: TGCGCCAGCAGCCAAGATCAGGGGGTCACTGAAGCTTTCTTT. This sequence encodes CASSQDQGVTEAFF.

Points on this clone: Other DNA sequences in this sample translate to the same CDR3. V is TRBV2 and J is TRBJ2-1, with D perhaps being TRBD1 or TRBD2 (5 bases each). There are 15 residues in the CDR3. Per the germline V gene, CDR1 is SNHLY and CDR2 is FYNNEI. The V end lost 7 bases, the J end lost 0 bases, and 13 bases lay between the germline ends. The CDR3 bases are TGTGCCAGCACTCCAGGGAGCAGCTCCTACAATGAGCAGTTCTTC. Amino acids: CASTPGSSSYNEQFF. Variable domain in full (rest from reference TRBV2 and TRBJ2-1): EPEVTQTPSHQVTQMGQEVILRCVPISNHLYFYWYRQILGQKVEFLVSFYNNEISEKSEIFDDQFSVERPDGSNFTLKIRSTKLEDSAMYFCASTPGSSSYNEQFFGPGTRLTVL.

The chain uses TRBV4-2 and TRBJ2-1; TRBD2 matches 13 bases. The CDR3 totals 19 residues. CDR1 LGHNA and CDR2 YNFKEQ come from the germline V gene. Trimming took 1 base from V and 2 from J; bases not matched to a gene: 8. CDR3 protein: CASSQASGLAGETYNEQFF. The CDR3, as DNA: TGTGCCAGCAGCCAAGCGAGTGGACTAGCGGGAGAGACCTACAATGAGCAGTTCTTC.

This rearrangement joins TRBV19 to TRBJ1-2; no firm D call. The germline CDR1 and CDR2 sequences are LNHDA and SQIVND (reference sequence). The CDR3 loop spans 16 amino acids. V lost 3 bases and J 3 bases, leaving 17 bases between the germline ends. DNA of the CDR3: TGTGCCAGTAGTATTGGAGGAGCTGGTGGAGACTATGGCTACACCTTC. Its translation is CASSIGGAGGDYGYTF.